This TCR beta chain was obtained from a study of cytomegalovirus exposure and HLA in healthy donors. The wider study: An early data release held approximately 80 million unique TCRs from HLA-typed donors. General study findings and limits: Based on reports, TCR beta sequences accurately predicted HLA-A and HLA-B alleles for most subjects.

This clone was found a few times. Its antigen remains unidentified. Trimming cost V 2 bases and J 4 bases, with 11 bases left between them. CDR3 length: 13 residues. CDR1 is SQVTM and CDR2 is ANQGSEA in the germline V gene. Primers for the PCR totalled 60 Vbeta and 13 Jbeta. Assay: immunoSEQ multiplex PCR; the TCRdb copy retains only in-frame clones and omits some. The sample yields roughly 130,000 clones, under 70% seen once. The sequencing sample was made of PBMCs. The V gene is TRBV29-1, the J gene TRBJ1-2; TRBD1 is a possible D gene (6 bases). The source is a young man in good health and CMV-seronegative. CDR3: CSVELGAGYGYTF. DNA for the CDR3: TGCAGCGTTGAATTGGGGGCGGGCTATGGCTACACCTTC. The full variable domain, rest sourced from reference TRBV29-1 and TRBJ1-2, is SAVISQKPSRDICQRGTSLTIQCQVDSQVTMMFWYRQQPGQSLTLIATANQGSEATYESGFVIDKFPISRPNLTFSTLTVSNMSPEDSSIYLCSVELGAGYGYTFGSGTRLTVV.